This entry concerns a single TCR beta chain. The sample originates from a study of T cells and Merkel cell carcinoma outcomes. Profiling relied on immunoSEQ multiplex PCR, and the TCRdb table lists in-frame clones only, not all of them. This table holds several thousand clones, around 91% found once. Germline-derived CDR1 and CDR2 are KGHSH and LQKENI. V was clipped by 2 bases and J by 0 bases, with 4 bases between them. CDR3 length: 13 amino acids. The chain couples TRBV18 to TRBJ1-1; D not certain. The clonotype was recovered from a human donor with Merkel cell carcinoma. Material: tumor tissue from Merkel cell carcinoma. CDR3 sequence reads: CASSPGVNTEAFF. CDR3 nucleotides: TGTGCCAGCTCACCAGGAGTGAACACTGAAGCTTTCTTT.